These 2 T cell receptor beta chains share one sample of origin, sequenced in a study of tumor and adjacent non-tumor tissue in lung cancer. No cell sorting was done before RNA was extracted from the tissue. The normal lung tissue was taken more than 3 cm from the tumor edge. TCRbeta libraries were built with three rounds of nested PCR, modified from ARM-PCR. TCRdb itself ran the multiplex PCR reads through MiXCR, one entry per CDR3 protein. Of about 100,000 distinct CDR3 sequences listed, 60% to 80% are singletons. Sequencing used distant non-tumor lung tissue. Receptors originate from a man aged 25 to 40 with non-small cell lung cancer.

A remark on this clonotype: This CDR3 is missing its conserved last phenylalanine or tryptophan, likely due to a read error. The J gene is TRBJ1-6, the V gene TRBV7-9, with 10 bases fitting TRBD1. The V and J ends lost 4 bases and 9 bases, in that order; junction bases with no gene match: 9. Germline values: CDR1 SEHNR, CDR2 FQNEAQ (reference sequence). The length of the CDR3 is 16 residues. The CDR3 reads CASSSYLGQGFSPLHI. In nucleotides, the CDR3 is TGTGCCAGCAGCTCGTATTTGGGACAGGGGTTTTCACCCCTCCACATT.

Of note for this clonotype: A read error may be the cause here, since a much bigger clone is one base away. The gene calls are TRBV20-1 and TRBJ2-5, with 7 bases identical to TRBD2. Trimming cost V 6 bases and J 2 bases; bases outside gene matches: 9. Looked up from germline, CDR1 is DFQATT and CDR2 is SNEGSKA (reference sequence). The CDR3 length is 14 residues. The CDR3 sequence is CSAIVGGWQETQYF. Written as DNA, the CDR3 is TGCAGTGCCATAGTGGGGGGGTGGCAAGAGACCCAGTACTTC.